A single sample is the source of the 24 T cell receptor beta chains below, sequenced in a study of blood T cell repertoires in COVID-19. Assay used: immunoSEQ multiplex PCR; TCRdb lists only in-frame clones, some missing. The table includes around 200,000 clones, about 86% detected once. Material: peripheral blood. The source is a man in his late teens or twenties with active or convalescent COVID-19.

This CDR3 reads CASSLGLALEEAFF. The CDR3 DNA sequence: TGTGCCAGCAGCTTAGGGTTAGCGTTGGAGGAAGCTTTCTTT. The gene calls are TRBV7-9 and TRBJ1-1; D remains unclear. CDR1 is SEHNR, CDR2 FQNEAQ, per germline (reference sequence). V dropped 1 base and J dropped 8 bases, with 14 bases sitting between them. The CDR3 sequence is 14 residues long.

This chain connects TRBV9 to TRBJ2-2; D might be TRBD1 (5 bases). Trimming left V 6 bases short and J 6 bases short, with 15 bases between. Germline CDR1 and CDR2: SGDLS and YYNGEE. The CDR3 consists of 14 residues. CDR3 coding DNA: TGTGCCAGCAAGATCGGACACGAAGCCGGGGAGCTGTTTTTT. It translates to CASKIGHEAGELFF.

This rearrangement joins TRBV5-1 to TRBJ2-3, with 7 bases lining up with TRBD1. The CDR3 runs to 15 residues. J gave up 2 bases and V 1 base, and 4 bases lay outside the gene matches. CDR1 is SGHRS, CDR2 YFSETQ, per germline. CDR3 in DNA: TGCGCCAGCAGCTTGCGGACAGGCTTCACAGATACGCAGTATTTT. Protein: CASSLRTGFTDTQYF.

The chain uses TRBV7-9 and TRBJ2-2; 9 nucleotides align to TRBD2. The V and J ends lost 5 bases and 5 bases, in that order; junction bases with no gene match: 15. The CDR3 consists of 18 residues. The germline gives CDR1 SEHNR, CDR2 FQNEAQ (reference sequence). The CDR3 sequence is CASSPPASGGPKTGELFF. The DNA of the CDR3 is TGTGCCAGCAGCCCCCCGGCGAGCGGGGGGCCAAAAACCGGGGAGCTGTTTTTT.

This chain links TRBV7-6 with TRBJ1-4; possible D gene TRBD1, 6 bases. The CDR3 covers 14 residues. Trimming took 7 bases from V and 3 from J, leaving 12 bases between them. Germline assignment: CDR1 SGHVS and CDR2 FNYEAQ. DNA of the CDR3: TGTGCCAGCACGAAGGGGGTCTCTAATGAAAAACTGTTTTTT. Protein product: CASTKGVSNEKLFF.

This clone was observed once. The chain joins TRBV6-1 to TRBJ2-3; 10 bases fit TRBD2. Per the germline V gene, CDR1 is MNHNS and CDR2 is SASEGT. The CDR3 has 16 residues. Unmatched junction bases numbered 6, after V lost 4 bases and J lost 2 bases. The CDR3 DNA reads as TGTGCCAGCAGTGCCCTAGCGGGAGAGTTCACAGATACGCAGTATTTT. Translating gives CASSALAGEFTDTQYF.

This chain connects TRBV2 to TRBJ1-1, with 9 bases aligning to TRBD1. This CDR3 contains 15 residues. The V and J ends lost 0 bases and 3 bases, in that order; junction bases with no gene match: 2. Germline CDR1 reads SNHLY; CDR2 reads FYNNEI. CDR3 sequence: CASSEATGGYTEAFF. As DNA, the CDR3 is TGTGCCAGCAGTGAAGCGACAGGGGGTTACACTGAAGCTTTCTTT. Full variable domain (missing parts from reference TRBV2 and TRBJ1-1): EPEVTQTPSHQVTQMGQEVILRCVPISNHLYFYWYRQILGQKVEFLVSFYNNEISEKSEIFDDQFSVERPDGSNFTLKIRSTKLEDSAMYFCASSEATGGYTEAFFGQGTRLTVV.

V gene TRBV18 combines with J gene TRBJ2-7; 7 bases align to TRBD1. Germline assignment: CDR1 KGHSH and CDR2 LQKENI. Losses at the gene ends were 2 bases for V and 4 bases for J; bases not matched to a gene: 5. The CDR3 covers 14 residues. The CDR3 protein is CASSPDRALYEQYV. The DNA for the CDR3 is TGTGCCAGCTCACCAGACAGGGCCTTATACGAGCAGTACGTC.

The V and J genes are TRBV30 and TRBJ2-1; 8 positions agree with TRBD1. This CDR3 spans 18 amino acids. From germline, CDR1 is GTSNPN and CDR2 SVGIG (reference sequence). Trimming took 3 bases from V and 8 from J; bases not matched to a gene: 21. CDR3 region: CAWRKGSPAGGPHDEQFF. In nucleotides, the CDR3 is TGTGCCTGGAGGAAAGGCAGCCCCGCAGGGGGCCCACATGATGAGCAGTTCTTC.

The gene calls are TRBV3-1 (or the pseudogene TRBV3-2) and TRBJ1-3; D call uncertain. CDR1 is LGHDT, CDR2 YNNKEL, per germline (reference sequence). Between the trimmed V and J ends, which lost 10 bases and 0 bases, there was a span of 13 bases. The CDR3 consists of 14 residues. The CDR3 DNA is TGTGCCACAAAAAACATAAGCTCTGGAAACACCATATATTTT. The encoded protein is CATKNISSGNTIYF.

The rearrangement uses TRBV7-6 and TRBJ2-2; maybe TRBD2 (6 bases). V lost 3 bases and J lost 2, with 10 bases in between. The CDR3 sequence is 15 residues long. Per the germline V gene, CDR1 is SGHVS and CDR2 is FNYEAQ. The CDR3 DNA reads as TGTGCCAGCAGCTTTCCGGGAGCCAACACCGGGGAGCTGTTTTTT. It encodes CASSFPGANTGELFF. The full variable domain, in which reference TRBV7-6 and TRBJ2-2 provide the parts outside the CDR3, is GAGVSQSPRYKVTKRGQDVALRCDPISGHVSLYWYRQALGQGPEFLTYFNYEAQQDKSGLPNDRFSAERPEGSISTLTIQRTEQRDSAMYRCASSFPGANTGELFFGEGSRLTVL.

This CDR3 reads CASSLIWSTGELFF. The CDR3 nucleotides read TGTGCCAGCAGCTTAATCTGGAGCACCGGGGAGCTGTTTTTT. V gene TRBV11-1 combines with J gene TRBJ2-2; no reliable D call. Germline V lookup: CDR1 SGHAT, CDR2 FQDESV (reference sequence). This CDR3 is 14 amino acids long. V was shortened by 2 bases and J by 4 bases, with 8 bases between the two germline ends.

The chain employs TRBV10-1 and TRBJ2-5; D might be TRBD2 (6 bases). The CDR3 loop spans 17 amino acids. Germline values: CDR1 WNHNN, CDR2 SYGVQD (reference sequence). V lost 3 bases and J 6 bases, leaving 23 bases between the germline ends. This chain's CDR3 is CASSDEESMEGAKTQYF. The CDR3 region has the DNA TGCGCCAGCAGTGATGAAGAGTCGATGGAGGGCGCGAAGACCCAGTACTTC.

The genes are TRBV9 and TRBJ2-2; D possibly corresponds to TRBD2 (6 bases). Trimming cost V 1 base and J 6 bases, with 13 bases left between them. This CDR3 is built from 15 residues. Germline CDR1 and CDR2: SGDLS and YYNGEE. CDR3 DNA: TGTGCCAGCAGCGTAAAGTCGGGGGAGGCCGGGGAGCTGTTTTTT. Translated: CASSVKSGEAGELFF.

This chain connects TRBV2 to TRBJ1-6; TRBD1 is a possible D gene (6 bases). This CDR3 comprises 16 residues. V lost 2 bases and J 4 bases, leaving 12 bases between the germline ends. Germline-derived CDR1 and CDR2 are SNHLY and FYNNEI. CDR3 in DNA: TGTGCCAGCAGTGAACGGGGGGCTTTATATAATTCACCCCTCCACTTT. It translates to CASSERGALYNSPLHF.

This sequence joins TRBV11-2 and TRBJ1-2; D gene unclear. Between the trimmed V and J ends, which lost 5 bases and 4 bases, there was a span of 23 bases. From germline, CDR1 is SGHAT and CDR2 FQNNGV. There are 17 residues in the CDR3. The CDR3 DNA reads TGTGCCAGCAGCGCAAACTTTCAGACGGCGGCTACCTATGGCTACACCTTC. This gives the protein CASSANFQTAATYGYTF.

The gene calls are TRBV15 and TRBJ1-4, with 7 bases fitting TRBD1. The CDR3 is made up of 17 amino acids. Germline CDR1 LNHNV, CDR2 YYDKDF (reference sequence). Trimming at V came to 5 bases and at J to 7 bases, leaving 16 bases not matched to a gene. The CDR3: CATSGGALGGTGEKLFF. The CDR3 coding sequence is TGTGCCACCAGCGGGGGAGCCTTAGGGGGCACCGGTGAAAAACTGTTTTTT.

This clone is categorized as medium-sized. V gene TRBV6-1 combines with J gene TRBJ1-3; D ambiguous. CDR3 length equals 16 residues. Germline CDR1 and CDR2: MNHNS and SASEGT. Between the trimmed V and J ends, which lost 0 bases and 7 bases, there was a span of 16 bases. The CDR3: CASSEAPRGFDNTIYF. CDR3 DNA: TGTGCCAGCAGTGAAGCGCCGCGAGGGTTTGATAACACCATATATTTT.

This clone was seen just once. In the same sample, other DNA sequences code for this CDR3. The chain links TRBV11-3 to TRBJ1-1; D gene uncertain. This CDR3 comprises 15 residues. The germline CDR1 and CDR2 sequences are SGHNT and YENEEA. V shed 1 base and J shed 0 bases, with 9 bases lying between them. CDR3 in amino acids: CASSLGTAVNTEAFF. The CDR3 nucleotides read TGTGCCAGCAGCTTAGGTACGGCGGTGAACACTGAAGCTTTCTTT.

This sequence joins TRBV19 and TRBJ1-2, with 9 bases identical to TRBD1. The CDR3 loop spans 14 amino acids. Trimming cost V 3 bases and J 4 bases; bases outside gene matches: 3. The V gene's germline CDR1 is LNHDA and CDR2 SQIVND (reference sequence). The CDR3 sequence: CASSMGQGPYGYTF. CDR3 in DNA: TGTGCCAGTAGTATGGGACAGGGCCCCTATGGCTACACCTTC.

The V call is TRBV27, the J call TRBJ2-7, with 12 bases lining up with TRBD2. V lost 5 bases, J lost 6 bases, and 8 bases stayed unmatched. CDR1 MNHEY and CDR2 SMNVEV come from the germline V gene (reference sequence). The CDR3 extends over 15 amino acids. CDR3 in amino acids: CASSPRLAGVIEQYF. In nucleotides, the CDR3 is TGTGCCAGCAGTCCCCGACTAGCGGGAGTTATCGAGCAGTACTTC.

The chain joins TRBV11-2 to TRBJ1-2; D call uncertain. V dropped 0 bases and J dropped 8 bases, with 7 bases sitting between them. Germline V lookup: CDR1 SGHAT, CDR2 FQNNGV. CDR3 length equals 12 residues. CDR3 bases: TGTGCCAGCAGCTTAGATCGGAGGGGCTACACCTTC. As protein: CASSLDRRGYTF.

This chain links TRBV12-5 with TRBJ2-7, with a tentative D call TRBD1 (5 bases). CDR1 is LGHNT, CDR2 FRNRAP, per germline. The CDR3 runs 14 residues. V was shortened by 4 bases and J by 5 bases, with 15 bases between the two germline ends. The CDR3 spells CASGYFRVGNEQYF. The DNA of the CDR3 is TGTGCTAGTGGTTACTTCAGGGTTGGAAACGAGCAGTACTTC.

The count of this clone is one. The CDR3 nucleotides are TGTGCCAGCAGTTACACCGGGACAGGGTTTAACAATGAGCAGTTCTTC. The encoded protein is CASSYTGTGFNNEQFF. The rearrangement uses TRBV7-3 and TRBJ2-1; TRBD1 aligns across 9 bases. After removal of 6 bases from V and 5 bases from J, the junction contained 11 bases not matched to a gene. The CDR3 consists of 16 residues. Germline CDR1 and CDR2: SGHTA and FQGTGA.